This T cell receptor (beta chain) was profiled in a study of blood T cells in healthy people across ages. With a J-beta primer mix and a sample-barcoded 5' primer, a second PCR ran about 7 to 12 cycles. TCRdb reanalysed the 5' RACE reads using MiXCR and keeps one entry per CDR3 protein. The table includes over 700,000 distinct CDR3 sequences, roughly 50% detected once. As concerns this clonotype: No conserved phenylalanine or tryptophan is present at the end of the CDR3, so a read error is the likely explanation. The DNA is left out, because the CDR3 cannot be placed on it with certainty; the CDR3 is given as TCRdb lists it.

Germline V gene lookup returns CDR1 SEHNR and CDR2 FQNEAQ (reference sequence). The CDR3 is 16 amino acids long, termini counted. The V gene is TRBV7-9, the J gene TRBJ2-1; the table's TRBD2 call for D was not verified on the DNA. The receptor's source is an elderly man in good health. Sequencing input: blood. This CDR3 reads CASSLVAAGGPHEQFI.